This TCR beta chain was sequenced for a study of blood T cell repertoires in COVID-19. Study summary: COVID-19 samples from acute and convalescent phases originated in the United States, Italy and Spain. T cells, B-cell-depleted T cells, or PBMCs provided the cDNA or gDNA that served as material.

From germline, CDR1 is LNHDA and CDR2 SQIVND (reference sequence). The V segment lost 9 bases and the J segment 2 bases; nucleotides outside the gene matches: 10. The CDR3 has 16 amino acids. In the original processing: Reference gene primer amplification yielded estimated nucleated cell counts. Measured with immunoSEQ multiplex PCR; TCRdb has only the in-frame clones, and not every one. The D gene and trimming were derived from the DNA, and the V and J assignments and clone size from that table. The sample records around 200,000 clones, around 85% being singletons. The chain joins TRBV19 to TRBJ2-1; 10 bases match TRBD2. The sample consisted of peripheral blood. This TCR derives from a man aged 70 or older with active or convalescent COVID-19. In DNA, the CDR3 is TGTGCCAGCTACCCGGGAGGACTAGCGGCCTACAATGAGCAGTTCTTC. Translation: CASYPGGLAAYNEQFF. Full variable domain (rest looked up from reference TRBV19 and TRBJ2-1): DGGITQSPKYLFRKEGQNVTLSCEQNLNHDAMYWYRQDPGQGLRLIYYSQIVNDFQKGDIAEGYSVSREKKESFPLTVTSAQKNPTAFYLCASYPGGLAAYNEQFFGPGTRLTVL.